These 2 T cell receptor beta chains originate from one sample sequenced in a study of T cell repertoires in cytomegalovirus infection. TCRdb reprocessed the reads via MiXCR and lists one record per CDR3 protein. This table holds some 240,000 distinct CDR3 sequences, approximately 15% found once. Sequenced sample: CD8+ T cells from PBMCs. The receptor set was obtained from a human donor in good health (CMV status not recorded). Some clones in this sample may be carry-over from other donors' samples.

Comments on this clonotype: A clone one base away is much larger, so this may be a read error. The chain employs TRBV7-9 and TRBJ2-1; a weak D match, TRBD1 (5 bases). Germline CDR1 reads SEHNR; CDR2 reads FQNEAQ (reference sequence). The CDR3 sequence is 15 residues long. CDR3 sequence: CASRMTVSSYNEQVF. The CDR3 DNA follows: TGTGCCAGCAGGATGACAGTGAGCTCCTACAATGAGCAGGTCTTC. The full variable domain, in which reference TRBV7-9 and TRBJ2-1 provide the parts outside the CDR3, is DTGVSQNPRHKITKRGQNVTFRCDPISEHNRLYWYRQTLGQGPEFLTYFQNEAQLEKSRLLSDRFSAERPKGSFSTLEIQRTEQGDSAMYLCASRMTVSSYNEQVFGPGTRLTVL.

This clonotype was detected many times. CDR3 residues: CASSLETVQETQYF. The CDR3 nucleotides are TGTGCCAGCAGCTTAGAGACAGTCCAAGAGACCCAGTACTTC. The chain uses TRBV7-2 and TRBJ2-5, with D maybe TRBD1 (5 bases). Germline CDR1 reads SGHTA; CDR2 reads FQGNSA. V lost 1 base and J lost 1, with 7 bases in between. The CDR3 is 14 amino acids.